The T cell receptor (beta chain) described here comes from a study of post-analysis software for immune sequencing data. Unique molecular identifiers were built into the TCR beta cDNA libraries. TCRdb re-analysed the PCR reads in MiXCR, keeping a single row per CDR3 protein. The table has about 210,000 distinct CDR3 sequences, 29% seen once. The clonotype comes from a girl aged 2-17 years with multiple sclerosis. Specimen: blood.

The CDR3 region is CASSSRQGAGSPLHF. Here the CDR3 DNA reads TGCGCCAGCAGCTCACGACAGGGGGCGGGTTCACCCCTCCACTTT. This chain connects TRBV4-1 to TRBJ1-6; 10 nucleotides line up with TRBD1. V shed 5 bases and J 9 bases; nucleotides not matched to a gene: 7. Germline V gene sequence: CDR1 MGHRA, CDR2 YSYEKL. The CDR3 length is 15 residues.